The rows below give T cell receptor beta chains drawn from one sample of a study of T cell responses to AZD1222 COVID-19 vaccine. Assay used: immunoSEQ multiplex PCR; TCRdb lists only in-frame clones, some missing. The sample holds some 98,000 clones, 88% seen once. The sequencing here drew on peripheral blood, taken 28 days after the second AZD1222 dose. The receptors originated from an adult who received the AZD1222 COVID-19 vaccine. Both conserved end residues are part of each CDR3. The D gene is left open where the match is weak. A row's size may be missing; if present it is once, few, many or a size class.

>.|TRBJ1-5|TRBD1|TRBV30
TGTGCCTGGGGACAGGGGGGAGGTCAGCCCCAGCATTTT
CAWGQGGGQPQHF
>.|TRBJ2-3|TRBD2|TRBV27
TGTGCCAGCAGTCCCCAGCCGACTAGCGGACTATACACAGATACGCAGTATTTT
CASSPQPTSGLYTDTQYF
>few|TRBJ2-7|TRBD1|TRBV30
TGTGCCTGGGGGACAGTCAGGGAGCAGTACTTC
CAWGTVREQYF
>.|TRBJ2-1|.|TRBV7-3
TGTGCCAGCAGCATAGGATTAAACAATGAGCAGTTCTTC
CASSIGLNNEQFF
>.|TRBJ2-3|TRBD2|TRBV18
TGTGCCAGCTCACTCGCAGCGGGATCCACAGATACGCAGTATTTT
CASSLAAGSTDTQYF
>few|TRBJ1-2|TRBD1|TRBV12-3/TRBV12-4
TGTGCCACCCGGGACAGCGGGGGCTATGGCTACACCTTC
CATRDSGGYGYTF
>once|TRBJ1-6|.|TRBV3-1/TRBV3-2
TGTGCCAGCAGCCAAGGATCAGGGCATAATTCACCCCTCCACTTT
CASSQGSGHNSPLHF
>.|TRBJ1-2|.|TRBV3-1/TRBV3-2
TGTGCCAGCAGCCCCGGGGGGGGGAACTATGGCTACACCTTC
CASSPGGGNYGYTF
>.|TRBJ1-5|.|TRBV29-1
TGCAGCGTTGAAGCTGGCAGCAATCAGCCCCAGCATTTT
CSVEAGSNQPQHF
>.|TRBJ2-2|.|TRBV5-1
TGCGCCAGCAGCTTTCGGGAGCCGAACACCGGGGAGCTGTTTTTT
CASSFREPNTGELFF
>.|TRBJ2-1|TRBD2|TRBV6-5
TGTGCCAGCAGCCTGACTAGCGCCTACAATGAGCAGTTCTTC
CASSLTSAYNEQFF
>.|TRBJ1-4|.|TRBV2
TGTGCCAGCAGCCGTTCTGGGCAGCCAAATGAAAAACTGTTTTTT
CASSRSGQPNEKLFF
>.|TRBJ2-1|.|TRBV19
TGTGCCAGTAGTACTCCCGCCAAGAGATCCTCCTACAATGAGCAGTTCTTC
CASSTPAKRSSYNEQFF
>once|TRBJ1-2|.|TRBV30
TGTGCCTGGATCTCCACGTGGGCAGATCGCTACACCTTC
CAWISTWADRYTF
>.|TRBJ2-1|.|TRBV5-1
TGCGCCAGCAGCTTCCTTAGCGCGTACAATGAGCAGTTCTTC
CASSFLSAYNEQFF
>.|TRBJ1-3|.|TRBV12-3/TRBV12-4
TGTGCCAGCAGCCATCCGGGGAAAGCCATATATTTT
CASSHPGKAIYF
>.|TRBJ1-3|.|TRBV30
TGTGCCTGGAGTGATAGCTCTGGAAACACCATATATTTT
CAWSDSSGNTIYF
>few|TRBJ2-7|.|TRBV5-8
TGTGCCAGCAGACCAGGACAGATGCAAGGCTACGAGCAGTACTTC
CASRPGQMQGYEQYF
>.|TRBJ2-7|.|TRBV4-2
TGTGCCAGCAGCCAAGATAGGCAGACCTACGAGCAGTACTTC
CASSQDRQTYEQYF
>.|TRBJ2-5|.|TRBV7-8
TGTGCCAGCAGTATGCGGGAGACCCAGTACTTC
CASSMRETQYF
>.|TRBJ2-7|.|TRBV19
TGTGCCAGTAGTTTCCGGGACCAAACTACCTACGAGCAGTACTTC
CASSFRDQTTYEQYF
>.|TRBJ1-1|TRBD1|TRBV9
TGTGCCAGCAGCGAGGGACAGGTCAACACTGAAGCTTTCTTT
CASSEGQVNTEAFF
>.|TRBJ1-2|.|TRBV20-1
TGCAGTGCTAGAGAGACGCCTGGCTACACCTTC
CSARETPGYTF
>.|TRBJ2-7|.|TRBV5-8
TGTGCCAGCAGCCCTGGGACTTTATACGAGCAGTACTTC
CASSPGTLYEQYF
>.|TRBJ2-1|.|TRBV3-1/TRBV3-2
TGTGCCAGCAGCCAGGCCCCCCTTAATGAGCAGTTCTTC
CASSQAPLNEQFF
>.|TRBJ1-1|.|TRBV30
TGTGCCTGGGACTATGGGGGTGAGGGCACTGAAGCTTTCTTT
CAWDYGGEGTEAFF
>few|TRBJ1-4|.|TRBV5-1
TGCGCCAGCAGCTTGTTAGGGGATGGAGAAAAACTGTTTTTT
CASSLLGDGEKLFF
>.|TRBJ2-7|.|TRBV5-6
TGTGCCAGCAGCTTGGGGAACTACGAGCAGTACTTC
CASSLGNYEQYF
>.|TRBJ2-6|TRBD1|TRBV6-6
TGTGCCAGCAGCTACGACCCGGGACAGGCCGTCACTGGGGCCAACGTCCTGACTTTC
CASSYDPGQAVTGANVLTF
>.|TRBJ2-3|.|TRBV10-3
TGTGCCATCAGCGCTATGGACTCCCATACGCAGTATTTT
CAISAMDSHTQYF
>.|TRBJ2-1|TRBD2|TRBV18
TGTGCCAGCTCACCACCCTCTAGCGGGAGAGGTGAGCAGTTCTTC
CASSPPSSGRGEQFF
>.|TRBJ2-3|TRBD2|TRBV11-3
TGTGCCAGCAGCAACCAAGCGGGAGGGCCTGCAGATACGCAGTATTTT
CASSNQAGGPADTQYF
>.|TRBJ1-5|.|TRBV6-6
TGTGCCAGCACCGACCGGGAGGCGCAGCCCCAGCATTTT
CASTDREAQPQHF
>.|TRBJ2-7|TRBD1|TRBV7-2
TGTGCCAGCAGCGGTTGGACAGGGGGCTACGAGCAGTACTTC
CASSGWTGGYEQYF
>once|TRBJ1-1|.|TRBV6-5
TGTGCCAGCAGTTACGCAGTGCGCACTGAAGCTTTCTTT
CASSYAVRTEAFF
>.|TRBJ1-1|.|TRBV10-3
TGTGCCATCACCAAGAACCCACTGGGGGAGAACACTGAAGCTTTCTTT
CAITKNPLGENTEAFF
>.|TRBJ1-2|.|TRBV28
TGTGCCAGCAGTTTGGCAGGGGAAGGCTACACCTTC
CASSLAGEGYTF
>.|TRBJ1-6|.|TRBV19
TGTGCCAGTAGTATCCAGGGCATCAATTCACCCCTCCACTTT
CASSIQGINSPLHF
>.|TRBJ1-5|.|TRBV7-2
TGTGCCAGCAGTTCCGACAGGATGGAGCCCCAGCATTTT
CASSSDRMEPQHF
>.|TRBJ1-3|.|TRBV7-6
TGTGCCAGCAGCCTCGAAAGACCGACGAGCTCTGGAAACACCATATATTTT
CASSLERPTSSGNTIYF
>.|TRBJ1-1|.|TRBV7-3
TGTGCCAGCAGCTTAACGTACACAGACACTGAAGCTTTCTTT
CASSLTYTDTEAFF
>.|TRBJ1-1|TRBD1|TRBV5-1
TGCGCCAGCAGCTCAACAGGGGAGCCCTCGAATGAAGCTTTCTTT
CASSSTGEPSNEAFF
>.|TRBJ1-3|.|TRBV3-1/TRBV3-2
TGTGCCAGCAGCCAGGTTCATAGAGCCGGAAACACCATATATTTT
CASSQVHRAGNTIYF
>once|TRBJ2-6|TRBD2|TRBV5-4
TGTGCCAGCAGCTTAATGAAGACTAGCGAGGGCTCTGGGGCCAACGTCCTGACTTTC
CASSLMKTSEGSGANVLTF